This note documents a single T cell receptor (beta chain) sequence. The data were taken from a study of cytomegalovirus exposure and HLA in healthy donors. Germline-derived CDR1 and CDR2 are MDHEN and SYDVKM. The CDR3 has 17 residues. V shed 1 base and J shed 0 bases, with 13 bases lying between them. It was with 60 Vbeta and 13 Jbeta primers that the PCR ran. Sequencing used immunoSEQ multiplex PCR; TCRdb keeps in-frame clones, though not all of them. This sample lists under 200,000 clones; its ten largest clones have 6.5%. The sequencing sample was made of PBMCs. The sequence came from a young man in good health and CMV-seronegative. The chain combines TRBV28 with TRBJ1-5, with a tentative D call TRBD1 (5 bases). The CDR3 protein is CASSLYPAGNSNQPQHF. The CDR3 nucleotides are TGTGCCAGCAGTTTATATCCTGCAGGGAATAGCAATCAGCCCCAGCATTTT.